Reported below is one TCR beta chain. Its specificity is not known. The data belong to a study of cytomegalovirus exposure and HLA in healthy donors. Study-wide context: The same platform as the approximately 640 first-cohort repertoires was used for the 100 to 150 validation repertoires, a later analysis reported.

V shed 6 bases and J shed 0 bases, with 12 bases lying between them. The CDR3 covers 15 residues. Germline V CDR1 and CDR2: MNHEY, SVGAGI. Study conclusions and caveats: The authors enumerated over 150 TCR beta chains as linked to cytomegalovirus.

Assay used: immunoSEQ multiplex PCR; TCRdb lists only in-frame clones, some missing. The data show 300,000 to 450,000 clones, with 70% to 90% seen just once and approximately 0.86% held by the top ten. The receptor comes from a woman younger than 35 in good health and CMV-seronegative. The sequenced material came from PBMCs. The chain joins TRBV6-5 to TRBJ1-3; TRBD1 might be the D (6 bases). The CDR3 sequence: CASSPGQFSGNTIYF. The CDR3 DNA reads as TGTGCCAGCAGCCCCGGACAGTTCTCTGGAAACACCATATATTTT.